This T cell receptor beta chain stems from a study of T cells after yellow fever vaccination (dated by TCRdb to between 2019 and 2020). The study in broad terms: The SMART-Seq v4 Ultra Low Input RNA kit was used to prepare libraries from fractions with low cell numbers. Bulk PBMC replicates and cell subsets were isolated from blood drawn at multiple timepoints before and after both primary and secondary immunization. Bulk TCR alpha and beta repertoires were sequenced longitudinally to track T-cell clones before and after primary and booster YFV17D yellow fever vaccination. Two healthy male donors, one aged 18 to 30 and one aged 30 to 40 years, were included in the cohort.

General conclusions and limits of the study: After the booster, most clones that had expanded after primary vaccination were detected again (over 95% of CD4 and more than 85% of CD8), suggesting broad maintenance of memory. Because only a couple of donors were included in the study, the extent to which the findings can be generalized is limited. FACS-sorted repertoires could contain abundant contaminating clonotypes from the bulk population, so computational filtering was required. A small share of clonotypes occurred in both CD4 and CD8 compartments, likely arising from convergent recombination. Compared with the primary T-cell response, the secondary T-cell response was weaker but faster, peaking on day 5 rather than day 15.

The data were produced on an Illumina NovaSeq 6000. TCR cDNA was synthesized by 5'RACE template switching, which introduced a universal primer site and unique molecular identifiers. Priming of cDNA synthesis was performed from both the TCR alpha and TCR beta constant segments. Two PCR steps were used to amplify libraries, with sample barcodes and sequencing adapters being added in the second step. Sequencing of libraries was done on Illumina HiSeq 2500 (2x100 bp) or NovaSeq (2x150 bp). Per the source publication's procedure: Reads were demultiplexed and collapsed into UMI consensus sequences with MIGEC, and V(D)J alignment was performed with MiXCR. Using edgeR on replicate PBMC samples, clonotypes were called vaccine-responding if FDR was below 0.01 and the log2 fold change was above 5 up to day 15. Each bulk clonotype received a CD4 or CD8 identity based on whether the sequenced CD4 or CD8 repertoire contained that clonotype at higher abundance. TCRdb cleaned the public reads at Q25 with fastp, built clones with MiXCR and kept in-frame beta chains. Rows merge per CDR3 protein into single entries with the most common DNA and genes. TCRdb, not the authors, supplied the V and J calls. The sample table lists some 150,000 distinct CDR3 sequences, about 10% of them with a count of one. The ten top clones hold 35% to 45% of the sample.

Notes on this clonotype: The target of this receptor is not known. The input lacks base qualities; no much larger clone sits a single base away.

What this sample's treatment or condition label stands for: live attenuated yellow fever vaccine strain. A standard Ficoll-Paque protocol was used to isolate PBMCs from peripheral blood. CD4 and CD8 T-cell fractions were isolated with Dynabeads CD4 and CD8 positive selection kits. TriZol was used to extract RNA from bulk PBMCs, CD4 and CD8 fractions, and dextramer-positive and dextramer-negative fractions. This specimen was CD8+ T cells sorted from PBMCs, taken 15 days after the yellow fever booster vaccination. The clonotype comes from a man aged 18 to 30 who received the YFV17D yellow fever vaccine.

The sequence in DNA is TGTGCCAGTGGGGGGGCGTTCACTGAAGCTTTCTTT. Its translation reads: CASGGAFTEAFF. The chain is assembled from TRBV27 and TRBJ1-1; TRBD1 is a possible D gene, resting on 6 matching bases. Reading from cysteine to phenylalanine, the CDR3 counts 12 amino acids. The sequence is cut down to CDR3 DNA, 36 bases in frame from base 1. The germline V gene (reference sequence) supplies CDR1 MNHEY and CDR2 SMNVEV. The junction shows trimming of 9 bases on V and 4 bases on J, plus 12 bases between the germline ends.